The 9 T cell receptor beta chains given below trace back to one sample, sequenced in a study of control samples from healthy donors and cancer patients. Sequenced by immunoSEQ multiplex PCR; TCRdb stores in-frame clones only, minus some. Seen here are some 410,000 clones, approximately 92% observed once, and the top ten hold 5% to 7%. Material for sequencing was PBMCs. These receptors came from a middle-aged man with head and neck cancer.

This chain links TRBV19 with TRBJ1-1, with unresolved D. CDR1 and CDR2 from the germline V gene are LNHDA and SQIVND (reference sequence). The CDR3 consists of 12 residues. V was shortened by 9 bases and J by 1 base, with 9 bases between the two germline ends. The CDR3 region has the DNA TGTGCCAGCCTACAGCGGAACACTGAAGCTTTCTTT. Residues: CASLQRNTEAFF.

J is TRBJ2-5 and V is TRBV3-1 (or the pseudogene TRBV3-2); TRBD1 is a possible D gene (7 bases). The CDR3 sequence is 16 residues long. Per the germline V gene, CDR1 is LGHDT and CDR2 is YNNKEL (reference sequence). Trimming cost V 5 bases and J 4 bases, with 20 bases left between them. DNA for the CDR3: TGTGCCAGCAGCATCCACGGGGCGGGACAGTCAGAGACCCAGTACTTC. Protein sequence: CASSIHGAGQSETQYF.

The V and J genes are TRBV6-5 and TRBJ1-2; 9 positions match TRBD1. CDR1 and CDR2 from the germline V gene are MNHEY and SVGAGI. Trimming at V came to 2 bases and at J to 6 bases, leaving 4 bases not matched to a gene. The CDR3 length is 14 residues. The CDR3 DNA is TGTGCCAGCAGTTACCGGGGACAGGGTAATGGCTACACCTTC. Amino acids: CASSYRGQGNGYTF.

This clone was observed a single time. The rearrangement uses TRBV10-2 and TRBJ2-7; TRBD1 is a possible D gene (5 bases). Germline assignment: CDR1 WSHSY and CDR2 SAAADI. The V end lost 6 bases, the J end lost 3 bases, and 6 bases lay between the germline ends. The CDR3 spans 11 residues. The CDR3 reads CASRTDYEQYF. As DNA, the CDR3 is TGCGCCAGCAGGACAGACTACGAGCAGTACTTC.

Here the CDR3 reads CAISDYTGSSYEQYF. In DNA, the CDR3 is TGTGCCATCAGTGATTACACGGGGAGCTCCTACGAGCAGTACTTC. The chain is built from TRBV10-3 and TRBJ2-7; tentatively, D is TRBD2 (5 bases). The V gene's germline CDR1 is ENHRY and CDR2 SYGVKD. The CDR3 has 15 amino acids. V was pared by 3 bases and J by 0 bases, with 12 bases between.

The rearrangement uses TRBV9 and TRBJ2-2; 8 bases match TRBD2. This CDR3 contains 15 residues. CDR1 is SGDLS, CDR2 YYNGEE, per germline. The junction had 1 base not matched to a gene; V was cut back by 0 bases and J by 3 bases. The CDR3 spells CASSVGGGHTGELFF. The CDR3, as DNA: TGTGCCAGCAGCGTAGGCGGGGGGCACACCGGGGAGCTGTTTTTT. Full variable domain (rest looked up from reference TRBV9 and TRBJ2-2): DSGVTQTPKHLITATGQRVTLRCSPRSGDLSVYWYQQSLDQGLQFLIQYYNGEERAKGNILERFSAQQFPDLHSELNLSSLELGDSALYFCASSVGGGHTGELFFGEGSRLTVL.

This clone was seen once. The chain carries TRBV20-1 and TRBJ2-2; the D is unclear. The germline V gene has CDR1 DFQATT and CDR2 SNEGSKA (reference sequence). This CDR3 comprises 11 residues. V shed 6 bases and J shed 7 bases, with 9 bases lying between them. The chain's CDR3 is CSAPLSGELFF. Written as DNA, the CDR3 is TGCAGTGCCCCCCTCAGCGGGGAGCTGTTTTTT.

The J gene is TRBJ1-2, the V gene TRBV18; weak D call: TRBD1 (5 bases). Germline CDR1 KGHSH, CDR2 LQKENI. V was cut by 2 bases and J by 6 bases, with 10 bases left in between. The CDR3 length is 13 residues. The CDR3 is CASSPSGRNGYTF. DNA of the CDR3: TGTGCCAGCTCACCATCGGGACGGAATGGCTACACCTTC.

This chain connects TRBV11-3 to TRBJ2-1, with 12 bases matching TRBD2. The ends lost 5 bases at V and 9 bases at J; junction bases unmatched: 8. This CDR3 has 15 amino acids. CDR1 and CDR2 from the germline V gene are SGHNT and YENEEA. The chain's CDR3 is CASSATSGGLVEQFF. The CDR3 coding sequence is TGTGCCAGCAGCGCCACTAGCGGGGGGCTTGTTGAGCAGTTCTTC.